The 23 T cell receptor beta chains listed next were all sequenced from one sample in a study of T cell responses to AZD1222 COVID-19 vaccine. TCRdb keeps only in-frame clones here, not all; method: immunoSEQ multiplex PCR. Among roughly 100,000 clones listed, 85% to 90% were seen once. Sequencing was performed on peripheral blood, taken on day 0 of AZD1222 vaccination. These receptors were collected from an adult in good health.

The chain employs TRBV7-3 and TRBJ1-6, with unresolved D. The CDR3 length is 14 residues. Germline loops: CDR1 SGHTA, CDR2 FQGTGA. V lost 6 bases and J 6 bases, leaving 12 bases between the germline ends. The CDR3 DNA reads as TGTGCCAGCAGATGGATGTCCGGTAATTCACCCCTCCACTTT. Translated, it gives CASRWMSGNSPLHF.

The rearrangement uses TRBV12-5 and TRBJ1-1; 7 nucleotides line up with TRBD1. Losses at the gene ends were 6 bases for V and 0 bases for J; bases not matched to a gene: 7. The CDR3 extends over 15 amino acids. The germline V gene encodes CDR1 LGHNT and CDR2 FRNRAP. The CDR3 DNA reads TGTGCTAGTGGGGGCACCCAGGGGGTGAACACTGAAGCTTTCTTT. This codes for CASGGTQGVNTEAFF.

The gene calls are TRBV2 and TRBJ2-7; possibly TRBD2 for D (6 bases). The CDR3 covers 13 residues. Germline loops: CDR1 SNHLY, CDR2 FYNNEI. Trimming shortened V by 8 bases and J by 0 bases, and 11 bases separated the two germline ends. CDR3 DNA: TGTGCCAGCCGGGACTCGCCCTCCTACGAGCAGTACTTC. Translated: CASRDSPSYEQYF.

The genes are TRBV5-4 and TRBJ2-3; TRBD2 aligns across 14 bases. With 4 bases clipped from V and 1 base from J, the junction kept 2 bases outside the gene matches. In germline, CDR1 is SGHNT, CDR2 YYREEE (reference sequence). The CDR3 contains 16 residues. The CDR3 is CASSKGLAGGTDTQYF. The DNA of the CDR3 is TGTGCCAGCAGCAAGGGACTAGCGGGGGGCACAGATACGCAGTATTTT.

CDR3 region: CATSDQLQGGYEQFF. The CDR3 DNA reads TGTGCCACCAGTGATCAACTACAGGGAGGGTATGAGCAGTTCTTC. The rearrangement joins TRBV24-1 to TRBJ2-1, with a tentative D call TRBD2 (7 bases). The CDR3 is 15 amino acids. The germline V and J ends were trimmed by 3 bases and 8 bases, with 16 bases remaining between them. Germline V lookup: CDR1 KGHDR, CDR2 SFDVKD.

The chain joins TRBV2 to TRBJ1-2; D not certain. The germline V gene has CDR1 SNHLY and CDR2 FYNNEI. The CDR3 is 14 amino acids. V lost 7 bases and J lost 3, with 15 bases in between. For the CDR3, the DNA is TGTGCCAGCACCCGTCAGGCGGGCGACTATGGCTACACCTTC. The encoded protein is CASTRQAGDYGYTF.

The chain couples TRBV11-2 to TRBJ2-1; D remains ambiguous. CDR3 length: 18 amino acids. The V gene lost 2 bases and the J gene lost 8 bases, with 25 bases spanning the gap. The V gene's germline CDR1 is SGHAT and CDR2 FQNNGV. CDR3 loop: CASSLYQTTWGQYDEQFF. As DNA, the CDR3 is TGTGCCAGCAGCTTATACCAAACGACATGGGGTCAATACGATGAGCAGTTCTTC.

This chain connects TRBV28 to TRBJ1-5; possible D gene TRBD1, 5 bases. From germline, CDR1 is MDHEN and CDR2 SYDVKM. V was pared by 5 bases and J by 4 bases, with 15 bases between. CDR3 size: 15 residues. CDR3 region: CASSPKWTPNQPQHF. The CDR3 DNA sequence: TGTGCCAGCAGTCCCAAATGGACACCAAATCAGCCCCAGCATTTT.

This chain connects TRBV29-1 to TRBJ2-1; 12 nucleotides agree with TRBD2. Germline loops: CDR1 SQVTM, CDR2 ANQGSEA. Trimming cost V 4 bases and J 1 base; bases outside gene matches: 2. This CDR3 is 15 amino acids long. CDR3 amino acids: CSVGLAGASYNEQFF. The CDR3 nucleotides are TGCAGCGTTGGACTAGCGGGAGCATCCTACAATGAGCAGTTCTTC.

The rearrangement joins TRBV28 to TRBJ1-5, with D possibly matching TRBD1 (6 bases). Germline lookup yields CDR1 MDHEN and CDR2 SYDVKM. The V and J ends lost 5 bases and 6 bases respectively, with 23 bases between them. This CDR3 spans 17 amino acids. In DNA form, the CDR3 reads TGTGCCAGCAGTCTGGGGGGGGCAGCCATCACGGGTCAGCCCCAGCATTTT. This codes for CASSLGGAAITGQPQHF.

This CDR3 is CASSLTGGLGSNQPQHF. DNA for the CDR3: TGTGCCAGCAGCTTGACAGGGGGCCTGGGGAGCAATCAGCCCCAGCATTTT. The chain has TRBV5-5 and TRBJ1-5, with 9 bases lining up with TRBD1. The CDR3 contains 17 residues. V shed 1 base and J 1 base; nucleotides not matched to a gene: 6. Germline V lookup: CDR1 SGHKS, CDR2 YYEKEE (reference sequence).

The chain is built from TRBV20-1 and TRBJ1-6; D may be TRBD1 (5 bases). Germline V lookup: CDR1 DFQATT, CDR2 SNEGSKA (reference sequence). CDR3 length: 14 amino acids. The V end lost 3 bases, the J end lost 7 bases, and 13 bases lay between the germline ends. The CDR3 here is CSASRDYVNSPLHF. DNA for the CDR3: TGCAGTGCTAGTCGGGACTACGTCAATTCACCCCTCCACTTT.

About this clone: The junction and the germline gene differ at one end; a read error may be behind it. The chain employs TRBV6-1 and TRBJ1-6; D gene ambiguous. Germline CDR1 MNHNS, CDR2 SASEGT. CDR3 size: 13 residues. The CDR3 DNA sequence: TGTGCCAGCAATGAAAGGGAATATTCACCCCTCCACTTT. Its translation is CASNEREYSPLHF.

V is TRBV29-1 and J is TRBJ1-3; D not resolved. CDR3 length: 13 amino acids. Germline CDR1 SQVTM, CDR2 ANQGSEA. With 4 bases removed from V and 3 bases from J, the gap between germline ends came to 10 bases. DNA for the CDR3: TGCAGCGTTGCTGTTGTAGGTGGAAACACCATATATTTT. Its translation is CSVAVVGGNTIYF. The full variable domain, rest sourced from reference TRBV29-1 and TRBJ1-3, is SAVISQKPSRDICQRGTSLTIQCQVDSQVTMMFWYRQQPGQSLTLIATANQGSEATYESGFVIDKFPISRPNLTFSTLTVSNMSPEDSSIYLCSVAVVGGNTIYFGEGSWLTVV.

As DNA, the CDR3 is TGTGCCAGCAGTCCGTCTCAGGGTTACAATGAGCAGTTCTTC. As protein: CASSPSQGYNEQFF. The J gene is TRBJ2-1, the V gene TRBV27; maybe TRBD1 (5 bases). Trimming left V 5 bases short and J 4 bases short, with 12 bases between. Looked up from germline, CDR1 is MNHEY and CDR2 is SMNVEV (reference sequence). This CDR3 has 14 amino acids.

The chain joins TRBV4-3 to TRBJ2-1; possibly TRBD1 or TRBD2 for D (5 bases each). CDR3 length equals 13 residues. Trimming took 4 bases from V and 4 from J, leaving 8 bases between them. Germline CDR1 and CDR2: LGHNA and YSLEER. The CDR3: CASSRDPYNEQFF. The CDR3 nucleotides are TGCGCCAGCAGCCGGGACCCGTACAATGAGCAGTTCTTC.

The gene calls are TRBV19 and TRBJ2-2; maybe TRBD2 (6 bases). The CDR3 sequence is 17 residues long. CDR1 LNHDA and CDR2 SQIVND come from the germline V gene (reference sequence). The V gene lost 1 base and the J gene lost 1 base, with 13 bases spanning the gap. CDR3 residues: CASSIGPGVGNTGELFF. The CDR3 DNA reads TGTGCCAGTAGTATAGGGCCGGGAGTGGGGAACACCGGGGAGCTGTTTTTT.

This clone was observed a few times. The chain has TRBV11-2 and TRBJ2-7; 8 bases line up with TRBD2. CDR3 length: 17 residues. The trim removed 2 bases at V and 2 bases at J, leaving 11 bases unmatched. Germline V gene sequence: CDR1 SGHAT, CDR2 FQNNGV. CDR3 protein: CASSLTSSSGQTYEQYF. CDR3 in DNA: TGTGCCAGCAGCTTAACGAGTTCTAGCGGGCAAACCTACGAGCAGTACTTC. Complete variable domain (other parts from reference TRBV11-2 and TRBJ2-7): EAGVAQSPRYKIIEKRQSVAFWCNPISGHATLYWYQQILGQGPKLLIQFQNNGVVDDSQLPKDRFSAERLKGVDSTLKIQPAKLEDSAVYLCASSLTSSSGQTYEQYFGPGTRLTVT.

The chain has TRBV29-1 and TRBJ2-1; D uncertain. V was trimmed by 0 bases and J by 10 bases, leaving 13 bases between them. The CDR3 runs 13 residues. CDR1 SQVTM and CDR2 ANQGSEA come from the germline V gene. The CDR3 loop is CSVEDRTGLEQFF. The DNA of the CDR3 is TGCAGCGTTGAAGATCGAACGGGCTTGGAGCAGTTCTTC.

V gene TRBV27 combines with J gene TRBJ2-7; 8 bases are a match to TRBD1. This CDR3 comprises 17 residues. Unmatched junction bases numbered 10, after V lost 0 bases and J lost 3 bases. Germline values: CDR1 MNHEY, CDR2 SMNVEV (reference sequence). This CDR3 is CASSLSGQGATGYEQYF. The CDR3 region has the DNA TGTGCCAGCAGTTTATCAGGGCAGGGGGCTACAGGCTACGAGCAGTACTTC.

This clone has just a few counts. The chain links TRBV12-3 or TRBV12-4 to TRBJ1-1; D call uncertain. V was clipped by 8 bases and J by 7 bases, with 14 bases between them. The CDR3 sequence is 12 residues long. The CDR3 sequence is CASLQWGFEAFF. CDR3 nucleotides: TGTGCCAGCCTTCAATGGGGTTTTGAAGCTTTCTTT.

The chain joins TRBV15 to TRBJ1-2, with D possibly being TRBD1 (6 bases). The V end lost 4 bases, the J end lost 4 bases, and 16 bases lay between the germline ends. This CDR3 region has 15 residues. The germline V gene encodes CDR1 LNHNV and CDR2 YYDKDF (reference sequence). Here the CDR3 reads CATSKNRAGGYGYTF. The CDR3 coding sequence is TGTGCCACCAGCAAAAACAGGGCAGGCGGCTATGGCTACACCTTC. The complete variable domain, with remaining parts taken from reference TRBV15 and TRBJ1-2, reads DAMVIQNPRYQVTQFGKPVTLSCSQTLNHNVMYWYQQKSSQAPKLLFHYYDKDFNNEADTPDNFQSRRPNTSFCFLDIRSPGLGDTAMYLCATSKNRAGGYGYTFGSGTRLTVV.

The rearrangement uses TRBV5-1 and TRBJ1-1; no clear D. Germline V gene sequence: CDR1 SGHRS, CDR2 YFSETQ. Trimming shortened V by 4 bases and J by 2 bases, and 12 bases separated the two germline ends. This CDR3 contains 14 residues. CDR3 in DNA: TGCGCCAGCAGCCCCGGCCCGGCTAACACTGAAGCTTTCTTT. Translated: CASSPGPANTEAFF.